Described below is a single T cell receptor beta chain sequence and its context. Its target is unknown. The record originates from a study of cytomegalovirus exposure and HLA in healthy donors. Study in general: The Caucasian-associated ancestry cluster held around 81% of a few hundred genotyped donors.

CDR1 is GTSNPN, CDR2 SVGIG, per germline (reference sequence). Trimming removed 4 bases at V and 7 bases at J, with 13 bases between. The CDR3 spans 12 residues. Findings and caveats of the study: Analyses of presence and absence presupposed an approximately uniform sequencing depth across donors.

60 Vbeta and 13 Jbeta primers were used in PCR. Method: immunoSEQ multiplex PCR; TCRdb's copy keeps in-frame clones and lacks some. The data show 100,000 or so clones, about 81% seen once. Sequencing was carried out using PBMCs. The chain is built from TRBV30 and TRBJ1-2, with no clear D. This receptor was identified in a man aged 40-55 years in good health and CMV-seronegative. The CDR3 loop reads CAWTQVAAGYTF. The CDR3 DNA reads TGTGCCTGGACCCAGGTAGCGGCTGGCTACACCTTC.